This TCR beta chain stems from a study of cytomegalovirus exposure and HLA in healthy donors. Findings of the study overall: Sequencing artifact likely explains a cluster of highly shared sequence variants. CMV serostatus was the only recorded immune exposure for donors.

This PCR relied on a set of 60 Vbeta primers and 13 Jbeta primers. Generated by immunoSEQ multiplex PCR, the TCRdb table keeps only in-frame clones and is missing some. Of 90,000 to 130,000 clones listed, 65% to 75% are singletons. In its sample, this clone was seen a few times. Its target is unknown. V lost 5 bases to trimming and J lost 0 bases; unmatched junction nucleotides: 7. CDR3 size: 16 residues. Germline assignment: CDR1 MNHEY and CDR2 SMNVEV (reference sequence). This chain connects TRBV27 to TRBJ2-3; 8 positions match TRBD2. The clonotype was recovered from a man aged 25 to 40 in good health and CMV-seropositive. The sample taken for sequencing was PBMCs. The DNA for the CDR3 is TGTGCCAGCAGTCCGATGGGACTAGGCAGCACAGATACGCAGTATTTT. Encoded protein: CASSPMGLGSTDTQYF.